The 22 T cell receptor beta chains listed next were all sequenced from one sample in a study of blood T cell repertoires in COVID-19. Assay used: immunoSEQ multiplex PCR; TCRdb lists only in-frame clones, some missing. The data hold roughly 250,000 clones, with around 90% observed a single time. Sequenced input: PBMCs or T cells enriched from blood (not recorded which). The receptors originated from a woman in her 40s who had been exposed to COVID-19.

The V and J genes are TRBV6-5 and TRBJ1-1; no clear D gene. The CDR3 extends over 15 amino acids. Trimming removed 2 bases at V and 1 base at J, with 11 bases between. CDR1 MNHEY and CDR2 SVGAGI come from the germline V gene. CDR3 sequence reads: CASSYGEGWNTEAFF. The DNA for the CDR3 is TGTGCCAGCAGTTACGGAGAGGGATGGAACACTGAAGCTTTCTTT.

About this clone: The sample carries other DNA sequences with the same CDR3. The V and J genes are TRBV18 and TRBJ1-4; 10 positions match TRBD1. After removal of 3 bases from V and 6 bases from J, the junction contained 1 base not matched to a gene. From germline, CDR1 is KGHSH and CDR2 LQKENI. The CDR3 is 14 amino acids. CDR3 protein: CASSPGTGDEKLFF. CDR3 DNA: TGTGCCAGCTCACCCGGGACAGGGGATGAAAAACTGTTTTTT.

CDR3 sequence: CASSLGAQYNEQFF. The CDR3 bases are TGTGCCAGCAGCTTAGGGGCCCAATACAATGAGCAGTTCTTC. This chain uses TRBV7-3 with TRBJ2-1; the D gene is possibly TRBD1 (5 bases). The V gene's germline CDR1 is SGHTA and CDR2 FQGTGA. CDR3 length: 14 residues. Trimming took off 2 bases at V and 4 bases at J, with 9 bases between the two ends.

The chain has TRBV7-9 and TRBJ1-1; TRBD1 matches 8 bases. This CDR3 spans 15 amino acids. Germline-derived CDR1 and CDR2 are SEHNR and FQNEAQ (reference sequence). J lost 4 bases, V lost 10 bases, and 14 bases had no gene match. In nucleotides, the CDR3 is TGTGCCATGCAGGAGGACAGGGCTTTCGGCACTGAAGCTTTCTTT. Translating gives CAMQEDRAFGTEAFF.

CDR3 coding DNA: TGTGCCAGCAGCCTTGGACAGGGTCGCCAAGAGACCCAGTACTTC. As protein: CASSLGQGRQETQYF. V and J are TRBV11-2 and TRBJ2-5; 8 positions agree with TRBD1. From germline, CDR1 is SGHAT and CDR2 FQNNGV. V dropped 5 bases and J dropped 1; count of bases not matched to a gene: 6. The CDR3 totals 15 residues.

The CDR3 protein is CASSSGQGSSQPQHF. CDR3 in DNA: TGTGCCAGCAGCTCCGGACAGGGTTCAAGCCAGCCCCAGCATTTT. The chain couples TRBV7-2 to TRBJ1-5; 8 nucleotides agree with TRBD1. Trimming removed 4 bases from V and 7 bases from J; junction bases left unmatched: 9. Germline V gene data show CDR1 as SGHTA and CDR2 as FQGNSA. CDR3 length: 15 residues.

The chain is built from TRBV7-9 and TRBJ1-4, with D possibly being TRBD1 (5 bases). CDR3 length: 13 residues. The germline V and J ends were trimmed by 5 bases and 8 bases, with 12 bases remaining between them. Germline values: CDR1 SEHNR, CDR2 FQNEAQ (reference sequence). The CDR3: CASSPGGEEKLFF. The CDR3 DNA is TGTGCCAGCAGCCCGGGAGGGGAGGAAAAACTGTTTTTT.

The chain combines TRBV28 with TRBJ1-6, with D possibly TRBD1 on 5 matching bases. V was clipped by 11 bases and J by 10 bases, with 15 bases between them. Germline loops: CDR1 MDHEN, CDR2 SYDVKM. The CDR3 is made up of 12 amino acids. The CDR3 coding sequence is TGTGCCGCCACAACAGGAATCTCACCCCTCCACTTT. This gives the protein CAATTGISPLHF.

The chain is built from TRBV7-9 and TRBJ1-5, with TRBD1 identical over 9 bases. Per germline, CDR1 SEHNR and CDR2 FQNEAQ (reference sequence). The CDR3 runs to 15 residues. J lost 4 bases, V lost 5 bases, and 6 bases had no gene match. CDR3 DNA: TGTGCCAGCAGCCCGCGGACAGGGGATAATCAGCCCCAGCATTTT. Its protein is CASSPRTGDNQPQHF.

The chain is built from TRBV21-1 and TRBJ1-1. TRBV21-1 constitutes a pseudogene. The CDR3 runs 10 residues. The CDR3 coding sequence is TGTGCCAGCAAGCCCACTGAAGCTTTCTTT. Protein: CASKPTEAFF.

The rearrangement links TRBV11-3 to TRBJ2-2, with D perhaps TRBD2 (6 bases). This CDR3 is built from 15 residues. The germline V and J ends were trimmed by 5 bases and 5 bases, with 15 bases remaining between them. CDR1 is SGHNT, CDR2 YENEEA, per germline. CDR3 DNA: TGTGCCAGCAGCGCCCGGAGGGGTAGTACCGGGGAGCTGTTTTTT. As protein: CASSARRGSTGELFF.

The chain links TRBV28 to TRBJ1-6; D perhaps matches TRBD1 (5 bases). This CDR3 is 16 amino acids long. The V end lost 5 bases, the J end lost 4 bases, and 15 bases lay between the germline ends. Germline V CDR1 and CDR2: MDHEN, SYDVKM. This chain's CDR3 is CASSHRQKLYNSPLHF. CDR3 coding DNA: TGTGCCAGCAGTCATAGACAGAAACTATATAATTCACCCCTCCACTTT.

The chain couples TRBV5-4 to TRBJ2-5, with TRBD2 identical over 8 bases. The V gene's germline CDR1 is SGHNT and CDR2 YYREEE (reference sequence). Germline trimming cut 4 bases from V and 5 bases from J; bases unmatched to any gene: 16. The CDR3 has 17 residues. DNA for the CDR3: TGTGCCAGCAGCGCTGGGGCTGGCGGGAGGATCCATGAGACCCAGTACTTC. This encodes CASSAGAGGRIHETQYF.

Concerning this clone: One end of the junction does not line up with germline, which may come from a read error. The chain joins TRBV5-1 to TRBJ2-1; TRBD2 is a possible D gene (5 bases). Germline V gives CDR1 SGHRS, CDR2 YFSETQ. This CDR3 contains 16 residues. The CDR3 spells CASSTSLGSSYNEQFF. In nucleotides, the CDR3 is TGTGCCAGCAGCACGTCACTTGGGAGTTCCTACAATGAGCAGTTCTTC.

This chain uses TRBV5-4 with TRBJ1-2; TRBD1 aligns across 7 bases. The germline V gene has CDR1 SGHNT and CDR2 YYREEE (reference sequence). The CDR3 is 18 amino acids. Losses at the gene ends were 0 bases for V and 2 bases for J; bases not matched to a gene: 13. CDR3 residues: CASSLEGARRMRNYGYTF. CDR3 DNA sequence: TGTGCCAGCAGCTTGGAGGGGGCGCGGCGTATGCGAAACTATGGCTACACCTTC.

The chain couples TRBV5-5 to TRBJ2-3; 9 bases match TRBD1. This CDR3 has 18 residues. Trimming removed 3 bases from V and 3 bases from J; junction bases left unmatched: 14. Per germline, CDR1 SGHKS and CDR2 YYEKEE (reference sequence). CDR3 in DNA: TGTGCCAGCAGCTCAAAAAGAGAGGACAGGGGCGGAACAGATACGCAGTATTTT. It encodes CASSSKREDRGGTDTQYF.

This chain connects TRBV27 to TRBJ2-7; 7 nucleotides agree with TRBD2. Germline assignment: CDR1 MNHEY and CDR2 SMNVEV (reference sequence). The junction had 7 bases not matched to a gene; V was cut back by 6 bases and J by 2 bases. CDR3 length equals 14 residues. The chain's CDR3 is CASSLSGGTYEQYV. The CDR3 nucleotides read TGTGCCAGCAGCCTTTCGGGGGGAACCTACGAGCAGTACGTC.

This sequence joins TRBV3-1 (or the pseudogene TRBV3-2) and TRBJ1-6, with 9 bases identical to TRBD1. V shed 4 bases, J shed 6 bases, and the junction held 4 bases outside the gene matches. Germline lookup yields CDR1 LGHDT and CDR2 YNNKEL (reference sequence). The CDR3 contains 15 residues. Written as DNA, the CDR3 is TGTGCCAGCAGCCCGGAGGACAGGGGTAATTCACCCCTCCACTTT. It translates to CASSPEDRGNSPLHF.

V is TRBV28 and J is TRBJ2-1; 9 bases align to TRBD1. The CDR3 is 15 amino acids. The V gene's germline CDR1 is MDHEN and CDR2 SYDVKM. V was clipped by 1 base and J by 6 bases; unmatched bases: 4. The DNA of the CDR3 is TGTGCCAGCAGTTTATTTGGGACAGGGATCAATGAGCAGTTCTTC. Translating it yields CASSLFGTGINEQFF.

The chain uses TRBV30 and TRBJ1-1, with 7 bases matching TRBD1. After removal of 2 bases from V and 7 bases from J, the junction contained 10 bases not matched to a gene. The CDR3 has 14 amino acids. Germline V CDR1 and CDR2: GTSNPN, SVGIG (reference sequence). CDR3 amino acids: CAWSTGAGFGEAFF. The CDR3 DNA is TGTGCCTGGAGTACAGGGGCAGGGTTTGGTGAAGCTTTCTTT. The variable domain in full, completed from reference TRBV30 and TRBJ1-1, reads SQTIHQWPATLVQPVGSPLSLECTVEGTSNPNLYWYRQAAGRGLQLLFYSVGIGQISSEVPQNLSASRPQDRQFILSSKKLLLSDSGFYLCAWSTGAGFGEAFFGQGTRLTVV.

The CDR3 DNA sequence: TGTGCCAGCAGTTACCCCGGGAGTTTGGAAACCTATGGCTACACCTTC. This encodes CASSYPGSLETYGYTF. The chain carries TRBV6-2 or TRBV6-3 and TRBJ1-2; D remains unclear. CDR1 and CDR2 from the germline V gene are MNHEY and SVGEGT. Deletions cut 2 bases from V and 4 bases from J, with 17 bases between. The length of the CDR3 is 16 residues.

This clone was counted a single time. The V gene is TRBV7-8, the J gene TRBJ2-5, with 7 nucleotides matching TRBD1. The CDR3 sequence is 14 residues long. Germline V lookup: CDR1 SGHVS, CDR2 FQNEAQ. V was clipped by 3 bases and J by 2 bases; unmatched bases: 3. CDR3 loop: CASSFDRAQETQYF. DNA for the CDR3: TGTGCCAGCAGCTTTGACAGGGCGCAAGAGACCCAGTACTTC.